These 31 T cell receptor beta chains came from one sample sequenced in a study of blood T cell repertoires in COVID-19. The repertoire was sequenced with immunoSEQ multiplex PCR; TCRdb's copy has only in-frame clones and lacks some. Among about 310,000 clones listed, over 75% were seen once. The sequencing input was PBMCs or T cells enriched from blood (not recorded which). These receptors were taken from a man aged 25-45 years who had recovered from COVID-19.

This clone turned up a few times. The CDR3 sequence: CAWTTGYSGNTIYF. Here the CDR3 DNA reads TGTGCCTGGACCACGGGTTACTCTGGAAACACCATATATTTT. The chain has TRBV30 and TRBJ1-3; D uncertain. Trimming cost V 4 bases and J 0 bases, with 10 bases left between them. This CDR3 has 14 residues. Germline CDR1 GTSNPN, CDR2 SVGIG (reference sequence).

The chain uses TRBV30 and TRBJ1-2; D is perhaps TRBD1 (6 bases). Germline values: CDR1 GTSNPN, CDR2 SVGIG (reference sequence). The CDR3 length is 13 residues. The V and J ends lost 0 bases and 2 bases respectively, with 7 bases between them. The DNA of the CDR3 is TGTGCCTGGAGTGTGGGACACAACTATGGCTACACCTTC. This gives the protein CAWSVGHNYGYTF.

The chain uses TRBV3-1 (or the pseudogene TRBV3-2) and TRBJ1-2; perhaps TRBD1 as D (5 bases). CDR1 is LGHDT and CDR2 is YNNKEL in the germline V gene (reference sequence). The CDR3 loop spans 15 amino acids. Trimming left V 0 bases short and J 7 bases short, with 15 bases between. The CDR3 DNA reads as TGTGCCAGCAGCCAAGATCCCGCAGGGCTGGGTGGCTACACCTTC. This translates into CASSQDPAGLGGYTF.

The V gene is TRBV25-1, the J gene TRBJ2-1; TRBD2 agrees at 7 bases. With V trimmed by 7 bases and J by 4 bases, 7 bases remained unmatched. Germline-derived CDR1 and CDR2 are MGHDK and SYGVNS. The CDR3 runs to 14 residues. CDR3 region: CASTSLAAYNEQFF. CDR3 nucleotide sequence: TGTGCCAGCACTAGCCTAGCGGCTTACAATGAGCAGTTCTTC.

The DNA of the CDR3 is TGTGCCAGCAAGCGAGGTAGCAATCAGCCCCAGCATTTT. Translated, it gives CASKRGSNQPQHF. The V call is TRBV12-3 or TRBV12-4, the J call TRBJ1-5; D is unclear. The CDR3 runs 13 residues. V dropped 7 bases and J dropped 0 bases, with 7 bases sitting between them.

The J gene is TRBJ1-6, the V gene TRBV28; D may be TRBD1 (5 bases). The CDR3 is made up of 13 amino acids. The germline gives CDR1 MDHEN, CDR2 SYDVKM. V gave up 7 bases and J gave up 7 bases, with 11 bases separating them. The CDR3 DNA follows: TGTGCCAGCACCCAGGGATGGAATTCACCCCTCCACTTT. Encoded protein: CASTQGWNSPLHF.

This clone was observed a single time. The CDR3, as DNA: TGTGCCAGCAGTACGACAGGGGTGACTGAAGCTTTCTTT. The encoded protein is CASSTTGVTEAFF. The chain combines TRBV2 with TRBJ1-1; 8 bases agree with TRBD1. The CDR3 is 13 amino acids. Germline V gene sequence: CDR1 SNHLY, CDR2 FYNNEI. V was pared by 5 bases and J by 5 bases, with 4 bases of the junction left unmatched.

The J gene is TRBJ1-2, the V gene TRBV6-1, with D possibly matching TRBD1 (5 bases). The CDR3 spans 15 residues. The V gene's germline CDR1 is MNHNS and CDR2 SASEGT. V gave up 3 bases and J gave up 7 bases, with 18 bases separating them. The CDR3 loop is CASSDRMGLGGGYTF. The CDR3 DNA is TGTGCCAGCAGTGACCGAATGGGGCTCGGGGGTGGCTACACCTTC.

The V gene is TRBV19, the J gene TRBJ1-2; 8 nucleotides line up with TRBD1. Germline V gene lookup returns CDR1 LNHDA and CDR2 SQIVND (reference sequence). The CDR3 consists of 14 residues. J lost 4 bases, V lost 2 bases, and 3 bases had no gene match. The CDR3 protein is CASSITGGTYGYTF. CDR3 nucleotide sequence: TGTGCCAGTAGTATAACAGGGGGGACCTATGGCTACACCTTC.

This sequence joins TRBV5-8 and TRBJ1-1; D is unclear. This CDR3 is 13 amino acids long. V gave up 4 bases and J gave up 0 bases, with 7 bases separating them. Germline CDR1 and CDR2: SGHTS and YDEGEE. CDR3 DNA sequence: TGTGCCAGCAGCCCGACACTGAACACTGAAGCTTTCTTT. Its translation is CASSPTLNTEAFF.

The chain employs TRBV11-2 and TRBJ1-1, with D tentatively TRBD1 (5 bases). Germline-derived CDR1 and CDR2 are SGHAT and FQNNGV. The CDR3 totals 18 residues. V shed 4 bases and J shed 4 bases, with 25 bases lying between them. The CDR3 DNA reads TGTGCCAGCAGCTCGCGGGGGGGGTACACCCCGTATACCACTGAAGCTTTCTTT. Its translation: CASSSRGGYTPYTTEAFF.

The J gene is TRBJ1-4, the V gene TRBV2, with D uncertain. Germline assignment: CDR1 SNHLY and CDR2 FYNNEI. The V end lost 6 bases, the J end lost 0 bases, and 14 bases lay between the germline ends. This CDR3 contains 16 residues. The CDR3: CASRRDLGATNEKLFF. CDR3 bases: TGTGCCAGCAGAAGGGATTTGGGAGCAACTAATGAAAAACTGTTTTTT.

V usage is TRBV4-1 and J usage is TRBJ2-7; D possibly corresponds to TRBD2 (7 bases). The length of the CDR3 is 15 residues. Germline CDR1 reads MGHRA; CDR2 reads YSYEKL. V lost 1 base, J lost 2 bases, and 12 bases lay in between. The chain's CDR3 is CASSQVVGGPYEQYF. CDR3 nucleotide sequence: TGCGCCAGCAGCCAAGTCGTGGGGGGGCCCTACGAGCAGTACTTC.

This chain connects TRBV6-2 or TRBV6-3 to TRBJ1-2; TRBD1 matches 8 bases. V gave up 2 bases and J gave up 7 bases; unmatched junction bases: 6. The CDR3 is 14 amino acids. Germline CDR1 is MNHEY and CDR2 is SVGEGT. The CDR3 bases are TGTGCCAGCAGTTACCACCAGGGGGCGCTTGGCTACACCTTC. Protein sequence: CASSYHQGALGYTF.

The chain links TRBV6-1 to TRBJ1-1; possibly TRBD1 for D (5 bases). Trimming left V 1 base short and J 0 bases short, with 18 bases between. The CDR3 length is 18 residues. The germline CDR1 and CDR2 sequences are MNHNS and SASEGT. This CDR3 is CASSEEHSIGHMNTEAFF. The CDR3 DNA sequence: TGTGCCAGCAGTGAAGAGCATTCTATTGGACACATGAACACTGAAGCTTTCTTT.

The chain is built from TRBV4-3 and TRBJ1-2; 8 bases align to TRBD1. Germline trimming cut 0 bases from V and 3 bases from J; bases unmatched to any gene: 3. The germline V gene encodes CDR1 LGHNA and CDR2 YSLEER. The CDR3 runs 15 residues. The CDR3 region is CASSQETGADYGYTF. The CDR3, as DNA: TGCGCCAGCAGCCAAGAGACAGGGGCGGACTATGGCTACACCTTC.

In its sample, this clone was seen once. The chain is built from TRBV9 and TRBJ1-6, with a possible D match to TRBD1 (5 bases). Looked up from germline, CDR1 is SGDLS and CDR2 is YYNGEE. The V gene lost 4 bases and the J gene lost 10 bases, with 24 bases spanning the gap. CDR3 length: 17 amino acids. CDR3 coding DNA: TGTGCCAGCAGCCCTCCGGAGGGGCAATCAGTGAGATCACCCCTCCACTTT. Protein sequence: CASSPPEGQSVRSPLHF.

In this sample, this clone turned up once. The rearrangement joins TRBV5-4 to TRBJ2-2; 8 nucleotides agree with TRBD1. This CDR3 has 14 residues. Germline V gives CDR1 SGHNT, CDR2 YYREEE (reference sequence). V was pared by 5 bases and J by 6 bases, with 6 bases of the junction left unmatched. The CDR3: CASRPDRGAGELFF. The CDR3 nucleotides are TGTGCCAGCAGACCCGACAGGGGCGCCGGGGAGCTGTTTTTT.

As DNA, the CDR3 is TGTGCCAGCAGCAGTATTAGCGGGGGGGATTACAATGAGCAGTTCTTC. Translation gives CASSSISGGDYNEQFF. V and J are TRBV7-2 and TRBJ2-1; 11 bases align to TRBD2. The J segment lost 4 bases and the V segment lost 5 bases, leaving 7 bases of the junction unmatched. The CDR3 extends over 16 amino acids. Looked up from germline, CDR1 is SGHTA and CDR2 is FQGNSA.

The chain couples TRBV6-5 to TRBJ2-7; TRBD1 matches 9 bases. CDR3 size: 11 residues. From germline, CDR1 is MNHEY and CDR2 SVGAGI. The trim removed 6 bases at V and 10 bases at J, leaving 4 bases unmatched. The CDR3 reads CASRRQGVQYF. For the CDR3, the DNA is TGTGCCAGCAGAAGACAGGGGGTACAGTACTTC.

The gene calls are TRBV2 and TRBJ2-3; 11 bases are shared with TRBD2. This CDR3 is 15 amino acids long. V trimming: 7 bases; J trimming: 1 base; junction bases outside the gene matches: 4. The germline gives CDR1 SNHLY, CDR2 FYNNEI. CDR3 protein: CASTLLAGGTDTQYF. The CDR3 bases are TGTGCCAGCACCCTACTAGCGGGGGGCACAGATACGCAGTATTTT.

Comment on this clone: This same CDR3 is encoded by further DNA sequences in the sample. The rearrangement joins TRBV5-1 to TRBJ2-5, with TRBD2 matching 10 bases. The CDR3 consists of 15 residues. Unmatched junction bases numbered 3, after V lost 2 bases and J lost 2 bases. Germline V lookup: CDR1 SGHRS, CDR2 YFSETQ. DNA for the CDR3: TGCGCCAGCAGCTTAACTAGCGGGGTTCAAGAGACCCAGTACTTC. Its translation is CASSLTSGVQETQYF.

This clone was detected only a few times. V is TRBV27 and J is TRBJ2-1, with D maybe TRBD1 (5 bases). Germline CDR1 and CDR2: MNHEY and SMNVEV (reference sequence). CDR3 length: 14 amino acids. The V and J ends lost 5 bases and 2 bases respectively, with 10 bases between them. The CDR3 coding sequence is TGTGCCAGCAGTCGACAGCCCACCTACAATGAGCAGTTCTTC. Protein: CASSRQPTYNEQFF.

This clone came up a few times. The gene calls are TRBV7-9 and TRBJ1-4; 7 bases agree with TRBD1. The CDR3 spans 15 residues. The J segment lost 5 bases and the V segment lost 5 bases, leaving 8 bases of the junction unmatched. Germline V lookup: CDR1 SEHNR, CDR2 FQNEAQ (reference sequence). This CDR3 is CASSPGTALNEKLFF. CDR3 DNA sequence: TGTGCCAGCAGCCCCGGGACAGCGTTGAATGAAAAACTGTTTTTT. Variable domain in full (rest from reference TRBV7-9 and TRBJ1-4): DTGVSQNPRHKITKRGQNVTFRCDPISEHNRLYWYRQTLGQGPEFLTYFQNEAQLEKSRLLSDRFSAERPKGSFSTLEIQRTEQGDSAMYLCASSPGTALNEKLFFGSGTQLSVL.

The J gene is TRBJ1-1, the V gene TRBV5-1, with D maybe TRBD1 (6 bases). Trimming took off 0 bases at V and 6 bases at J, with 18 bases between the two ends. The CDR3 runs to 16 residues. CDR1 is SGHRS and CDR2 is YFSETQ in the germline V gene. The CDR3 region has the DNA TGCGCCAGCAGCTTGGGCTCGCGGGGGCGCGCCTCTGAAGCTTTCTTT. Translating gives CASSLGSRGRASEAFF.

The chain employs TRBV18 and TRBJ1-2; 7 nucleotides agree with TRBD1. The V segment lost 8 bases and the J segment 3 bases; nucleotides outside the gene matches: 6. CDR3 length: 13 residues. CDR1 and CDR2 from the germline V gene are KGHSH and LQKENI. CDR3 amino acids: CASRQGTDYGYTF. The CDR3, as DNA: TGTGCCAGCCGTCAGGGGACAGACTATGGCTACACCTTC. Full variable domain (rest looked up from reference TRBV18 and TRBJ1-2): NAGVMQNPRHLVRRRGQEARLRCSPMKGHSHVYWYRQLPEEGLKFMVYLQKENIIDESGMPKERFSAEFPKEGPSILRIQQVVRGDSAAYFCASRQGTDYGYTFGSGTRLTVV.

As DNA, the CDR3 is TGCGCCAGCAGCCCTTACGGGACTTCCGGCTACAATGAGCAGTTCTTC. It translates to CASSPYGTSGYNEQFF. The chain employs TRBV5-1 and TRBJ2-1; maybe TRBD2 (6 bases). In germline, CDR1 is SGHRS, CDR2 YFSETQ. The CDR3 is 16 residues long. V lost 4 bases and J lost 3, with 17 bases in between.

The rearrangement uses TRBV7-9 and TRBJ2-5, with 7 bases aligning to TRBD1. The germline gives CDR1 SEHNR, CDR2 FQNEAQ (reference sequence). The trim removed 3 bases at V and 1 base at J, leaving 5 bases unmatched. The CDR3 spans 15 residues. CDR3 nucleotides: TGTGCCAGCAGCTTCGGACAGGCCCGCCAAGAGACCCAGTACTTC. Translated, it gives CASSFGQARQETQYF.

The DNA for the CDR3 is TGCGCCAGCACTACGGGGGACTTAAACACCGGGGAGCTGTTTTTT. Translated, it gives CASTTGDLNTGELFF. The chain recombines TRBV5-1 with TRBJ2-2; D possibly corresponds to TRBD2 (6 bases). The CDR3 is 15 amino acids. The germline CDR1 and CDR2 sequences are SGHRS and YFSETQ. V lost 6 bases and J 2 bases, leaving 14 bases between the germline ends.

The gene calls are TRBV27 and TRBJ2-7, with 9 bases aligning to TRBD1. V trimming: 5 bases; J trimming: 0 bases; junction bases outside the gene matches: 8. The CDR3 is made up of 16 amino acids. CDR1 MNHEY and CDR2 SMNVEV come from the germline V gene (reference sequence). CDR3 in DNA: TGTGCCAGCAGTCCCGAGGGACAGGGTATCTCCTACGAGCAGTACTTC. Amino acids: CASSPEGQGISYEQYF.

The rearrangement joins TRBV11-3 to TRBJ1-6; a possible D gene is TRBD1 (6 bases). CDR1 is SGHNT, CDR2 YENEEA, per germline. The CDR3 runs 13 residues. Trimming pared 11 bases from V and 5 bases from J, leaving 13 bases between. For the CDR3, the DNA is TGTGCCTGCCCTGGACAGAATAATTCACCCCTCCACTTT. It yields the protein CACPGQNNSPLHF.